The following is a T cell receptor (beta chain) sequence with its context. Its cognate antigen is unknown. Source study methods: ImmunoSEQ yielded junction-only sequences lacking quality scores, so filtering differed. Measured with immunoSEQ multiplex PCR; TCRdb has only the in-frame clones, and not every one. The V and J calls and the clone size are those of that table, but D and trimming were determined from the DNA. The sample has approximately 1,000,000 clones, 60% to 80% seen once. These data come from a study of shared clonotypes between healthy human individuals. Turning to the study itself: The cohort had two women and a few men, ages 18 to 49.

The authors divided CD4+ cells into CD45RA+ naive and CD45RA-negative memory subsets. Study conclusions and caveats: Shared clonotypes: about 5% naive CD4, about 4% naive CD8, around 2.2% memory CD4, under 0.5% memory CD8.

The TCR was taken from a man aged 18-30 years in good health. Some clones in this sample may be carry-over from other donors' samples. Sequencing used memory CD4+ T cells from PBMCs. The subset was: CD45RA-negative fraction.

The CDR3: CASSHGAADRETQYF. The CDR3 DNA reads TGTGCCAGCAGCCATGGGGCAGCGGATCGGGAGACCCAGTACTTC. The chain is built from TRBV4-2 and TRBJ2-5, with D possibly being TRBD1 or TRBD2 (5 bases each). Trimming stripped 3 bases from V and 5 bases from J, with 16 bases between. Per germline, CDR1 LGHNA and CDR2 YNFKEQ. The CDR3 consists of 15 residues.